This TCR beta chain was identified in a study of OX40 agonist ivuxolimab in advanced cancers. Sequenced by immunoSEQ multiplex PCR; TCRdb stores in-frame clones only, minus some. The data show 55,000 to 85,000 clones, about four fifths seen once. The CDR3 is made up of 15 amino acids. Trimming removed 7 bases from V and 2 bases from J; junction bases left unmatched: 7. CDR1 and CDR2 from the germline V gene are LNHDA and SQIVND (reference sequence). The sample was CD4+ or CD8+ T cells sorted from blood, taken in a trial of the OX40 agonist ivuxolimab. This receptor was obtained from an adult with an advanced solid tumor such as melanoma, head and neck, liver or kidney cancer. The chain couples TRBV19 to TRBJ2-2, with 7 bases matching TRBD1. CDR3 protein: CASMKGTVNTGELFF. The CDR3 DNA is TGTGCCAGTATGAAAGGGACAGTTAACACCGGGGAGCTGTTTTTT.